This note documents a single T cell receptor (beta chain) sequence. The CDR3 has 17 residues. The germline V gene encodes CDR1 LNHDA and CDR2 SQIVND (reference sequence). With 6 bases clipped from V and 10 bases from J, the junction kept 15 bases outside the gene matches. Participant ages covered roughly 18 to 89 years across 24 US areas. Clinical history reported by participants formed the basis on which cohorts were assigned. The sample is drawn from a study of blood T cell repertoires in COVID-19. Study information: PBMCs, B-cell-depleted T cells, or T cells provided the cDNA or gDNA that made up the material.

Per the original data handling: Counts of nucleated cells, estimated from reference gene primer amplification, were obtained. Sequencing was performed with immunoSEQ multiplex PCR; in TCRdb, only in-frame clones are kept and a portion is missing. For V, J and clone size, that table is used; D and trimming come from the DNA. The table has 200,000 to 250,000 clones, about 86% seen once. The chain carries TRBV19 and TRBJ1-6; TRBD1 matches at 10 bases. The origin of this receptor is a woman aged 45-65 years with acute COVID-19. The material sequenced was PBMCs or T cells enriched from blood (not recorded which). CDR3: CASSQLHSTGGLSPLHF. CDR3 DNA: TGTGCCAGTAGCCAATTGCACTCGACAGGGGGCTTGTCACCCCTCCACTTT.